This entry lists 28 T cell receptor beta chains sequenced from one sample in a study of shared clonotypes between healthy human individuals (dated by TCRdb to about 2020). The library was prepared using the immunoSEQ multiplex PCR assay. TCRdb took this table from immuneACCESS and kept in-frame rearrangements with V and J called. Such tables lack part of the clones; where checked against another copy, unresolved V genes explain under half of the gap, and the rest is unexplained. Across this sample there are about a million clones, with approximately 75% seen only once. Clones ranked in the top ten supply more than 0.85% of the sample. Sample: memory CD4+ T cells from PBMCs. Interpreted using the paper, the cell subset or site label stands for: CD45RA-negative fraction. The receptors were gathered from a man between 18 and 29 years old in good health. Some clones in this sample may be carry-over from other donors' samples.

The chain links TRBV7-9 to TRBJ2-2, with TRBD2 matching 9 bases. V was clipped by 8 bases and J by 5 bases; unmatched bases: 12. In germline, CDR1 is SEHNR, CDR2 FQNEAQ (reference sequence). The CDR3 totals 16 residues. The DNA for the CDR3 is TGTGCCAGCGATAGGGGTAGCGGGAGAGGGACCGGGGAGCTGTTTTTT. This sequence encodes CASDRGSGRGTGELFF.

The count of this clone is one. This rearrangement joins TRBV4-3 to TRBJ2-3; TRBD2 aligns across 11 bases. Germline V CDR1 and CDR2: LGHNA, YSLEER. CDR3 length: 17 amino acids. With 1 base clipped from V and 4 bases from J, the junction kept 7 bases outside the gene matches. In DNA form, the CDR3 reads TGCGCCAGCAGCCAAGGTGTTAGCGGGAGGGGCGCAGATACGCAGTATTTT. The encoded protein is CASSQGVSGRGADTQYF.

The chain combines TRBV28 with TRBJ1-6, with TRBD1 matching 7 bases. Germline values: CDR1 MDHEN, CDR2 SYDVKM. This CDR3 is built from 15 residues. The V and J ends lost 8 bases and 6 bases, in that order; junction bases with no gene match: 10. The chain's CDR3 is CASGDRVRRNSPLHF. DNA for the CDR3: TGTGCCAGCGGCGACAGGGTTAGGCGTAATTCACCCCTCCACTTT.

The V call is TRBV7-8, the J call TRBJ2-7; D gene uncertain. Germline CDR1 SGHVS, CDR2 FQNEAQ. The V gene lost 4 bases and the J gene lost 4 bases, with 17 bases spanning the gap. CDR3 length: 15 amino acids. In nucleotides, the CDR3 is TGTGCCAGCAGCTCCTGGGAACGAATTTTTTACGAGCAGTACTTC. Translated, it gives CASSSWERIFYEQYF.

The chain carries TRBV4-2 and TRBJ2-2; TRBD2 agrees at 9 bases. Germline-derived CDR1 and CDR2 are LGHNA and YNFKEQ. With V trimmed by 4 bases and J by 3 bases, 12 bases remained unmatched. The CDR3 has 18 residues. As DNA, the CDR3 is TGTGCCAGCAGCCCCCCAGGTCAGGGACTAGCAGACACCGGGGAGCTGTTTTTT. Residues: CASSPPGQGLADTGELFF.

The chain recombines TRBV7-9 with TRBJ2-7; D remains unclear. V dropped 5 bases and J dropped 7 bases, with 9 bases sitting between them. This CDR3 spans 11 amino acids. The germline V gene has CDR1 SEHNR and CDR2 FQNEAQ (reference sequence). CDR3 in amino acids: CASSNQWEQYF. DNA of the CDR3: TGTGCCAGCAGCAACCAGTGGGAGCAGTACTTC.

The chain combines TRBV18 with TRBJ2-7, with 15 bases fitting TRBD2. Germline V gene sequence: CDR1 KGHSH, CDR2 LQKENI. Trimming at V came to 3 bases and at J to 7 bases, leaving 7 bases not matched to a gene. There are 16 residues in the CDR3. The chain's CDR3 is CASSPRGLAGGGEQYF. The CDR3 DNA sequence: TGTGCCAGCTCACCCAGGGGACTAGCGGGAGGCGGGGAGCAGTACTTC.

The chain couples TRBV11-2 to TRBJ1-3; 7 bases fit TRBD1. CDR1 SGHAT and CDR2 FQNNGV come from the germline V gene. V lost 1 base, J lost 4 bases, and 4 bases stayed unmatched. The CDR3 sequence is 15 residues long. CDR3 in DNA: TGTGCCAGCAGCTTAGTACAGGGGAAAGGAAACACCATATATTTT. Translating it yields CASSLVQGKGNTIYF.

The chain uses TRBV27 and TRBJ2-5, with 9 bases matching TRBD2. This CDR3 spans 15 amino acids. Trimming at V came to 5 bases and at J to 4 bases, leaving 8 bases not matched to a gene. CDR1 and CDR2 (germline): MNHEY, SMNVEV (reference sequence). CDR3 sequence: CASSPISGSTETQYF. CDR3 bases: TGTGCCAGCAGTCCAATTAGCGGGAGCACAGAGACCCAGTACTTC.

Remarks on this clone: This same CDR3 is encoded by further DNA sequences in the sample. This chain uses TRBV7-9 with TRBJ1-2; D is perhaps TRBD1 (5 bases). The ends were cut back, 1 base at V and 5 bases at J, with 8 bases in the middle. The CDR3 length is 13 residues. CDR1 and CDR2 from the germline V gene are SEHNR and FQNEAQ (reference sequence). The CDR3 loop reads CASSLGQGYGYTF. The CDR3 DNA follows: TGTGCCAGCAGCTTAGGGCAGGGATATGGCTACACCTTC.

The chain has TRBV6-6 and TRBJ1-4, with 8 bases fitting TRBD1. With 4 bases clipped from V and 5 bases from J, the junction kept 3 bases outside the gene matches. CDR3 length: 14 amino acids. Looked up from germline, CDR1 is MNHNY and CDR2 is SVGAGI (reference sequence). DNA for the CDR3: TGTGCCAGCAGTTGGACAGGGAACAATGAAAAACTGTTTTTT. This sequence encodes CASSWTGNNEKLFF.

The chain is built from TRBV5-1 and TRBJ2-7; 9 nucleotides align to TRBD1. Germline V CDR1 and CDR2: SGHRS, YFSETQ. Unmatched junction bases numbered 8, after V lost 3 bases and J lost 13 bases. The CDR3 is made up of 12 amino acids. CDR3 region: CASSSGQGGLYF. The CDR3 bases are TGCGCCAGCAGCTCGGGACAGGGTGGGTTATACTTC.

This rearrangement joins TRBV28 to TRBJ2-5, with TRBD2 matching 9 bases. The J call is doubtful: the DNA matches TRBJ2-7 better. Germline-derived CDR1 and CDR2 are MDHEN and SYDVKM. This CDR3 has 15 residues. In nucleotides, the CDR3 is TGTGCCAGCAGTCCGCCTAGCGGGGAGTCCTACGAGCAGTACTTC. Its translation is CASSPPSGESYEQYF.

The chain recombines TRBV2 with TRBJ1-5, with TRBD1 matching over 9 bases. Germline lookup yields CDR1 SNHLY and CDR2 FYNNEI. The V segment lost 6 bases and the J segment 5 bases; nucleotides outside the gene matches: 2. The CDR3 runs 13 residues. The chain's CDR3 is CASRQGADQPQHF. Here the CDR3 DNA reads TGTGCCAGCAGACAGGGGGCGGATCAGCCCCAGCATTTT.

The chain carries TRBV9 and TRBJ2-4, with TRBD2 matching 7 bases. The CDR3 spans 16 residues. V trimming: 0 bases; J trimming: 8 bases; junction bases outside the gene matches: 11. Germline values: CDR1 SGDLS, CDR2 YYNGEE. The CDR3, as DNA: TGTGCCAGCAGCGTAGGGCCCGGACTAGGCTCAGACATTCAGTACTTC. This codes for CASSVGPGLGSDIQYF. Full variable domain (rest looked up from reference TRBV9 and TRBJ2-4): DSGVTQTPKHLITATGQRVTLRCSPRSGDLSVYWYQQSLDQGLQFLIQYYNGEERAKGNILERFSAQQFPDLHSELNLSSLELGDSALYFCASSVGPGLGSDIQYFGAGTRLSVL.

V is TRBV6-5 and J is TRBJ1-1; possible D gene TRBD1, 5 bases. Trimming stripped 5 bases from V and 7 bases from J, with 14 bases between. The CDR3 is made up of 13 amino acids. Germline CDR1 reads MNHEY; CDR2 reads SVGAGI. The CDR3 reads CASSTHGGDEAFF. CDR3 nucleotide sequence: TGTGCCAGCAGTACCCACGGGGGAGATGAAGCTTTCTTT.

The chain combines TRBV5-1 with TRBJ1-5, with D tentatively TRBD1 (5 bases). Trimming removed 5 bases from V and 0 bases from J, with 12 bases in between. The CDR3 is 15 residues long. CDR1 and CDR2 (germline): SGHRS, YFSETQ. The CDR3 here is CASSRDGYSNQPQHF. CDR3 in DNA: TGCGCCAGCAGTCGGGACGGATATAGCAATCAGCCCCAGCATTTT.

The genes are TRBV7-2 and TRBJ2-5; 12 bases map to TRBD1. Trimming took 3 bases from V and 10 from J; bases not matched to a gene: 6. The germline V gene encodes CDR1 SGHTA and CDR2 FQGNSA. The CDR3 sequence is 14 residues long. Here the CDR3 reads CASSLGQGARIQYF. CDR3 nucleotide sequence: TGTGCCAGCAGCTTGGGACAGGGGGCTCGCATCCAGTACTTC.

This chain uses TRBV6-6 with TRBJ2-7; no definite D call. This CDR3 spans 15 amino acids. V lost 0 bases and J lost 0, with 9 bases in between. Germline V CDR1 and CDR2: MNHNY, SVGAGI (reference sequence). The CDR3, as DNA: TGTGCCAGCAGTTACTCGGGCGCTCGCTCCTACGAGCAGTACTTC. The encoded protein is CASSYSGARSYEQYF.

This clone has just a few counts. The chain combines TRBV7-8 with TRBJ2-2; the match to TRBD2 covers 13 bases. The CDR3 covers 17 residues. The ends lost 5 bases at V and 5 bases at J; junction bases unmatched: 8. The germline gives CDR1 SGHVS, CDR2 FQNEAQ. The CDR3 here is CASSQRLAGGRTGELFF. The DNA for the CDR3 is TGTGCCAGCAGCCAACGACTAGCGGGAGGCAGAACCGGGGAGCTGTTTTTT.

The CDR3 protein is CASSQVFGTAYSYEQYF. The CDR3 region has the DNA TGCGCCAGCAGCCAAGTTTTCGGGACAGCTTACTCCTACGAGCAGTACTTC. The chain uses TRBV4-1 and TRBJ2-7; 7 bases agree with TRBD1. Germline V gene lookup returns CDR1 MGHRA and CDR2 YSYEKL. The CDR3 runs 17 residues. Losses at the gene ends were 1 base for V and 0 bases for J; bases not matched to a gene: 9.

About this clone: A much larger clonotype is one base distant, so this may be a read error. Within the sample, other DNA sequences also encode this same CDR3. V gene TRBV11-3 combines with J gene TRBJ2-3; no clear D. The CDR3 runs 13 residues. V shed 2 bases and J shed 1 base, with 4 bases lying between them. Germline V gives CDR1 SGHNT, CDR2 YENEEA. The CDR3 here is CASSLTGTDTQYF. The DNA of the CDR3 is TGTGCCAGCAGCTTAACGGGCACAGATACGCAGTATTTT.

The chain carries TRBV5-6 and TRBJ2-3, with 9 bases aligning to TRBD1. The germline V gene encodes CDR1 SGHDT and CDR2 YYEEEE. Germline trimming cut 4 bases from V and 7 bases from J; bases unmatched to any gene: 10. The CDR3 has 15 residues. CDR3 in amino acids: CASSPDSGTGYTQYF. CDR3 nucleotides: TGTGCCAGCAGCCCCGATTCCGGGACAGGGTATACGCAGTATTTT.

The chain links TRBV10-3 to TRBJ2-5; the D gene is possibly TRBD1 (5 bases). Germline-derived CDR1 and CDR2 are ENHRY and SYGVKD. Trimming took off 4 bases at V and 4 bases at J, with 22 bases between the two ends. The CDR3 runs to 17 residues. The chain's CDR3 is CAISVGLGDHRRETQYF. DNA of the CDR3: TGTGCCATCAGTGTGGGTTTAGGGGATCACCGACGAGAGACCCAGTACTTC.

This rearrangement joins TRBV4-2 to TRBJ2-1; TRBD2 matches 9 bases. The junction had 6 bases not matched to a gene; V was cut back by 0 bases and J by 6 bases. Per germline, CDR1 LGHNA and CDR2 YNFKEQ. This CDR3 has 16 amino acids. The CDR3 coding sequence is TGTGCCAGCAGCCAAGACCCCCCGGGACTAGCCAATGAGCAGTTCTTC. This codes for CASSQDPPGLANEQFF.

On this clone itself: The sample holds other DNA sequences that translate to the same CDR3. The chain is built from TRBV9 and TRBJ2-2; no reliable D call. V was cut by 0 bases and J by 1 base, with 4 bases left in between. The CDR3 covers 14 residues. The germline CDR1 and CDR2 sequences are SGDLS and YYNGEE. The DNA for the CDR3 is TGTGCCAGCAGCGTAGTGGGGAACACCGGGGAGCTGTTTTTT. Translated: CASSVVGNTGELFF.

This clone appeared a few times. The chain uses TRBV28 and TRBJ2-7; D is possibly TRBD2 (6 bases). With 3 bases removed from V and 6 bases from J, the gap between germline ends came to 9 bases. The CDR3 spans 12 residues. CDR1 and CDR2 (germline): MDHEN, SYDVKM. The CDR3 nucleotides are TGTGCCAGCAGTTTTTGGGGGGTCGAGCAGTACTTC. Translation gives CASSFWGVEQYF. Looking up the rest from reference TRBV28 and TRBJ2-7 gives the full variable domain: DVKVTQSSRYLVKRTGEKVFLECVQDMDHENMFWYRQDPGLGLRLIYFSYDVKMKEKGDIPEGYSVSREKKERFSLILESASTNQTSMYLCASSFWGVEQYFGPGTRLTVT.

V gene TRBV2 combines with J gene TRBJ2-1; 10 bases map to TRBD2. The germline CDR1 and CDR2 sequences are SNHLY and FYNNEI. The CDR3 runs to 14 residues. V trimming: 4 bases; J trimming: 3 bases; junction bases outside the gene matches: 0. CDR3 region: CASSASGGYNEQFF. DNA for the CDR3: TGTGCCAGCAGTGCTAGCGGGGGCTACAATGAGCAGTTCTTC.